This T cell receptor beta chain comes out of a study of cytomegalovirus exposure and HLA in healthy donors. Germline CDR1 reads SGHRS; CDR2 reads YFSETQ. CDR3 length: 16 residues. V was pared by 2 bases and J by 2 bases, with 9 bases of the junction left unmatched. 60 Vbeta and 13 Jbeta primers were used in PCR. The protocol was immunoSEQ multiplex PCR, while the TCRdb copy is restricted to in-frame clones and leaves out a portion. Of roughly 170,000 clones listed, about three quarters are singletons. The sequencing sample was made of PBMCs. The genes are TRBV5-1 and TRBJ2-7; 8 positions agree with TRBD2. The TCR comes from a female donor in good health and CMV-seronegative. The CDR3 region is CASSLGIAGSAYEQYF. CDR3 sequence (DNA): TGCGCCAGCAGCTTAGGTATAGCGGGATCAGCCTACGAGCAGTACTTC.